The table lists the clone carrying this T cell receptor (beta chain) with many counts. The target antigen is unknown. The junction differs from germline at one of its ends, possibly a read error. This entry belongs to a study of neurological immune-mediated disorders. Broader study findings: The greatest TCR clonal expansion occurred in HTLV-1-associated myelopathy and the least in multiple sclerosis, which fell below healthy controls.

The cDNA was synthesized by means of template-switch 5'RACE, which was carried out with 10-nucleotide random UMIs. TCRdb redid the calling of the 5' RACE reads with MiXCR, one entry per CDR3 protein. In the table there are roughly 80,000 distinct CDR3 sequences, roughly 18% of which are singletons. Germline V gives CDR1 MDHEN, CDR2 SYDVKM. This CDR3 region has 12 residues. Unsorted libraries were generated from 2 million PBMCs. These cells had been stored in RNAlater at -80 C. The chain employs TRBV28 and TRBJ2-4; D is unresolved. This sequence originates from a woman aged 40 to 50 in good health. Sequencing was performed on PBMCs. CDR3 DNA sequence: TGTGCCAGCAGTTTAACAGCCTCGTTGATGGACTTC. This codes for CASSLTASLMDF.